Here is one T cell receptor beta chain with its context. Antigen: not known. The record originates from a study of OX40 agonist ivuxolimab in advanced cancers. At the level of the study: Enrolled patients in dose escalation had cancers that were hepatocellular carcinoma, melanoma, renal cell or head and neck cancer. One patient with hepatocellular carcinoma and two with cutaneous melanoma, three in all, had partial responses.

Generated by immunoSEQ multiplex PCR, the TCRdb table keeps only in-frame clones and is missing some. The table shows about 50,000 clones, with roughly 90% occurring only once. General observations from the study: By week 6 at 0.1 to 3.0 mg/kg, blood CD4+ and CD8+ T cells had expanded clonally. Partial responders at 0.1-3.0 mg/kg had among the lowest clonal expansion.

V lost 4 bases and J 8 bases, leaving 17 bases between the germline ends. The CDR3 runs to 14 residues. Germline lookup yields CDR1 SNHLY and CDR2 FYNNEI. This receptor was obtained from an adult with an advanced solid tumor such as melanoma, head and neck, liver or kidney cancer. The sample in question was CD4+ or CD8+ T cells sorted from blood, obtained in a trial of the OX40 agonist ivuxolimab. The chain links TRBV2 to TRBJ1-2; D remains unclear. CDR3 DNA: TGTGCCAGCAGTGCCACCGATCCCCGCGAGGGCTACACCTTC. Translating gives CASSATDPREGYTF.